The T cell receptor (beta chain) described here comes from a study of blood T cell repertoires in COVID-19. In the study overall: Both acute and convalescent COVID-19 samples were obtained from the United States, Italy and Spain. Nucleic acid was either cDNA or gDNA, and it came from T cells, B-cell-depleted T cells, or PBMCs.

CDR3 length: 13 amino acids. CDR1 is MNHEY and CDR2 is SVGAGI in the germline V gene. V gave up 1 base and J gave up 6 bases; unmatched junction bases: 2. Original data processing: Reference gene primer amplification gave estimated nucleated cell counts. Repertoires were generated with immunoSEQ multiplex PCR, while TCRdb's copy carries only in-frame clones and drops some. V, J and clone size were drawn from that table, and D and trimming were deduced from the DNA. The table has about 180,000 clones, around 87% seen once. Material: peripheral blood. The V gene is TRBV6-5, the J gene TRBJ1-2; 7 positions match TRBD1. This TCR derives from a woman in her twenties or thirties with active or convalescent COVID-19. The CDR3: CASSYLDRNGYTF. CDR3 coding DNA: TGTGCCAGCAGTTACTTGGACAGGAATGGCTACACCTTC.